The present entry profiles one T cell receptor beta chain with its context. The protocol was immunoSEQ multiplex PCR, while the TCRdb copy is restricted to in-frame clones and leaves out a portion. In the table there are 25,000 to 35,000 clones, 80% to 90% of which are singletons. This sample is drawn from a study of STAT5B mutations in CD4+ large granular lymphocyte leukemia. CDR3 length: 13 residues. Between the trimmed V and J ends, which lost 5 bases and 3 bases, there was a span of 10 bases. The germline CDR1 and CDR2 sequences are MNHEY and SVGAGI. Input material: CD4+ T cells from blood buffy coats. The TCR was taken from a human donor in good health. V gene TRBV6-5 combines with J gene TRBJ2-5, with D hard to call. DNA for the CDR3: TGTGCCAGCAGTACCGCTGGGGAAGAGACCCAGTACTTC. It encodes CASSTAGEETQYF.